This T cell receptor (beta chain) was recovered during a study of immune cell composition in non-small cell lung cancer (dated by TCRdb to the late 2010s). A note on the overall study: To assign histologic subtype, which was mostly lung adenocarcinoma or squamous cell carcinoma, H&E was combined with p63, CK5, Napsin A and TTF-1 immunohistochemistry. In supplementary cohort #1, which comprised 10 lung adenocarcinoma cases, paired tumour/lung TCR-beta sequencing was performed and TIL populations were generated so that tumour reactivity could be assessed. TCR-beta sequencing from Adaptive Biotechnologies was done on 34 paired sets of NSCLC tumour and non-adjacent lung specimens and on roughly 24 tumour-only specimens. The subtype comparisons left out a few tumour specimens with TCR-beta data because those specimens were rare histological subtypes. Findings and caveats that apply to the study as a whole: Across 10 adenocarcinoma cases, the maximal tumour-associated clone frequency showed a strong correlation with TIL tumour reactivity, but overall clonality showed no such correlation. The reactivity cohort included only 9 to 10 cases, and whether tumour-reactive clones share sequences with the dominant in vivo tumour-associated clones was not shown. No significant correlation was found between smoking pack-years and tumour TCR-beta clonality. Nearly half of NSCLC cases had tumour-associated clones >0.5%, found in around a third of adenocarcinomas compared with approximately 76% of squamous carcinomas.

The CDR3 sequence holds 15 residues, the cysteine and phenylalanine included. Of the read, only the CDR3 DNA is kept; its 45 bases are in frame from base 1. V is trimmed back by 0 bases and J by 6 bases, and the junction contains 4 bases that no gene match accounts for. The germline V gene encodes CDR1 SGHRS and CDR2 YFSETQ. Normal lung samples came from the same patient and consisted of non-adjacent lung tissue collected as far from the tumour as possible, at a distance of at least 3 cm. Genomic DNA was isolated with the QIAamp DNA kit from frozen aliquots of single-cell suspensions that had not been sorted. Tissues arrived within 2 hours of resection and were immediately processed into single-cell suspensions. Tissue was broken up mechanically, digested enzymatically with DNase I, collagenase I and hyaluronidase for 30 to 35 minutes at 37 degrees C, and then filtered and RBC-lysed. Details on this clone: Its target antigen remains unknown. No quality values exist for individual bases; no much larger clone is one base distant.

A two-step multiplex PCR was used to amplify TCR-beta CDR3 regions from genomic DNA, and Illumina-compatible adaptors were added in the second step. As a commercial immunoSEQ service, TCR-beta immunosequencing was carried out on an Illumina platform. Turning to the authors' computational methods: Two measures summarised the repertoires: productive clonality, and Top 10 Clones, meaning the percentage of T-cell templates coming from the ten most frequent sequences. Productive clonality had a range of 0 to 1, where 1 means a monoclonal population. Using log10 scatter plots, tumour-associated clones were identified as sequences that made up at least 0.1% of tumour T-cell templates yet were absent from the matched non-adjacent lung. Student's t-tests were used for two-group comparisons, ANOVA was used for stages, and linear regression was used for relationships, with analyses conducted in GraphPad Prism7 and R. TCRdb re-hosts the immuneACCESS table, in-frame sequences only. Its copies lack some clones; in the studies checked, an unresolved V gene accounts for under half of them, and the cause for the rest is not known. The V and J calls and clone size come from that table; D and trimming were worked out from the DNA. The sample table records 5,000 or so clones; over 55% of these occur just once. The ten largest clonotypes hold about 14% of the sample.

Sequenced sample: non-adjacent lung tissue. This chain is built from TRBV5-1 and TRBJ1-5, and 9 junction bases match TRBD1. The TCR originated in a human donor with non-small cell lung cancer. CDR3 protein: CASSLDGDRAQPQHF. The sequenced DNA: TGCGCCAGCAGCTTGGACGGGGACAGGGCTCAGCCCCAGCATTTT.